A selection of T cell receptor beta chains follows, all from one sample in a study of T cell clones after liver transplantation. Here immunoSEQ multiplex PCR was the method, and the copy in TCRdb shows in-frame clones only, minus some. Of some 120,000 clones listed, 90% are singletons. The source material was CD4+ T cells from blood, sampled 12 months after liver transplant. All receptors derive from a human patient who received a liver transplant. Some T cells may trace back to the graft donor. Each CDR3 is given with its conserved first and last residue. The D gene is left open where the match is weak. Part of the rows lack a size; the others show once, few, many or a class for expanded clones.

CASSEAGTTEAFF | TGTGCCAGCAGTGAAGCAGGGACCACTGAAGCTTTCTTT | TRBJ1-1 | NA | few | TRBV2
CASSFRSSSYNEQFF | TGTGCCAGCAGCTTTAGATCTAGCTCCTACAATGAGCAGTTCTTC | TRBJ2-1 | NA | NA | TRBV7-9
CASSPGGSGQPQHF | TGTGCCAGCAGCCCGGGAGGGAGTGGTCAGCCCCAGCATTTT | TRBJ1-5 | NA | NA | TRBV11-2
CASSPTGSEQPQHF | TGTGCCAGCTCCCCGACAGGGTCGGAACAGCCCCAGCATTTT | TRBJ1-5 | TRBD1 | NA | TRBV18
CASSPGLFTDTQYF | TGCGCCAGCAGTCCGGGACTGTTCACAGATACGCAGTATTTT | TRBJ2-3 | NA | NA | TRBV5-1
CASSLADLYEQYF | TGTGCCAGCTCACTAGCGGACCTCTACGAGCAGTACTTC | TRBJ2-7 | NA | once | TRBV18
CASSLSEQGVREQYF | TGTGCCAGCAGTTTATCAGAACAGGGGGTGCGGGAGCAGTACTTC | TRBJ2-7 | TRBD1 | once | TRBV27
CASSLLSTEAFF | TGTGCCAGCAGCTTACTATCGACTGAAGCTTTCTTT | TRBJ1-1 | NA | NA | TRBV7-2
CSVGPWGYEQFF | TGCAGCGTGGGACCCTGGGGCTATGAGCAGTTCTTC | TRBJ2-1 | NA | NA | TRBV29-1
CAISGLAGGTDTQYF | TGTGCCATCAGCGGACTAGCGGGGGGCACAGATACGCAGTATTTT | TRBJ2-3 | TRBD2 | NA | TRBV10-3
CASSSDTRSGRRYNEQFF | TGTGCCAGCAGCTCCGATACGAGATCAGGCCGCCGGTACAATGAGCAGTTCTTC | TRBJ2-1 | NA | NA | TRBV7-3
CASSAFQGLAGGSDTQYF | TGTGCCAGCAGCGCCTTCCAGGGACTAGCGGGAGGCTCAGATACGCAGTATTTT | TRBJ2-3 | TRBD2 | NA | TRBV9
CASSQDHNYEQYF | TGCGCCAGCAGCCAGGACCACAACTACGAGCAGTACTTC | TRBJ2-7 | NA | NA | TRBV4-1
CASSSSRGRELFF | TGTGCCAGCAGCTCCTCACGGGGTAGGGAGCTGTTTTTT | TRBJ2-2 | NA | NA | TRBV5-4
CASKWDRGHSPLHF | TGTGCCAGCAAGTGGGACAGGGGGCACTCACCCCTCCACTTT | TRBJ1-6 | TRBD1 | NA | TRBV27
CASSPRVSSSYNEQFF | TGTGCCAGCAGCCCCCGGGTTTCAAGCTCCTACAATGAGCAGTTCTTC | TRBJ2-1 | NA | once | TRBV7-9
CASSLGGDYYEQYF | TGCGCCAGCAGCTTAGGAGGTGATTACTACGAGCAGTACTTC | TRBJ2-7 | NA | NA | TRBV5-1
CASSLALTGFSGANVLTF | TGTGCCAGCAGCTTAGCCCTGACAGGATTCTCTGGGGCCAACGTCCTGACTTTC | TRBJ2-6 | NA | NA | TRBV7-9
CVRSNPGLAGGRYPSSYEQYF | TGTGTCAGAAGCAACCCGGGACTAGCGGGAGGGAGGTACCCGAGCTCCTACGAGCAGTACTTC | TRBJ2-7 | NA | NA | TRBV7-5
CASSMGRSYEQYF | TGTGCCAGCAGCATGGGACGGAGCTACGAGCAGTACTTC | TRBJ2-7 | NA | NA | TRBV7-2
CASSDRQMSYEQYF | TGTGCCAGCAGTGACCGACAGATGTCCTACGAGCAGTACTTC | TRBJ2-7 | NA | NA | TRBV2
CSVTGPNEQFF | TGCAGCGTGACAGGGCCCAATGAGCAGTTCTTC | TRBJ2-1 | TRBD1 | NA | TRBV29-1
CASSLGGVDRDTQYF | TGTGCCAGCAGCTTAGGAGGGGTTGACCGAGATACGCAGTATTTT | TRBJ2-3 | NA | once | TRBV11-3
CATATAGELFF | TGTGCCACCGCTACCGCGGGGGAGCTGTTTTTT | TRBJ2-2 | NA | NA | TRBV19
CASSQRDSWGTQYF | TGCGCCAGCAGCCAAAGGGACAGCTGGGGGACCCAGTACTTC | TRBJ2-5 | TRBD1 | NA | TRBV4-3
CASSPSLTNEKLFF | TGTGCCAGCTCACCGTCGCTGACTAATGAAAAACTGTTTTTT | TRBJ1-4 | NA | NA | TRBV18
CANKRTSGRNDGELFF | TGTGCCAACAAAAGGACTAGCGGGAGAAATGACGGGGAGCTGTTTTTT | TRBJ2-2 | NA | NA | TRBV21-1
CASSQDLSAGQGKIWNTEAFF | TGCGCCAGCAGCCAAGATCTCTCGGCGGGACAGGGGAAGATCTGGAACACTGAAGCTTTCTTT | TRBJ1-1 | TRBD1 | once | TRBV4-3
CASTPGGGGASEQYF | TGTGCCAGCACCCCGGGCGGGGGAGGGGCGAGCGAGCAGTACTTC | TRBJ2-7 | TRBD2 | NA | TRBV5-4
CASSFNSYEQYF | TGCGCCAGCAGCTTCAATTCCTACGAGCAGTACTTC | TRBJ2-7 | NA | NA | TRBV5-1
CASSLAIGLSHEQYF | TGTGCCAGCAGCTTAGCCATCGGTCTAAGCCACGAGCAGTACTTC | TRBJ2-7 | NA | NA | TRBV11-3
CASTPGGDRKTQYF | TGTGCCAGCACCCCGGGTGGGGATCGGAAGACCCAGTACTTC | TRBJ2-5 | NA | NA | TRBV2
CASSIRFRSSGNEQFF | TGTGCCAGTAGTATAAGGTTCCGGTCTAGCGGCAATGAGCAGTTCTTC | TRBJ2-1 | TRBD2 | NA | TRBV19
CASIDGLAVHTGELFF | TGTGCCAGCATCGACGGACTAGCGGTACACACCGGGGAGCTGTTTTTT | TRBJ2-2 | TRBD2 | NA | TRBV7-9
CASHTASGSTQYF | TGTGCCAGCCACACCGCTAGCGGGAGCACGCAGTATTTT | TRBJ2-3 | TRBD2 | NA | TRBV18
CASSSGVAGGTETQYF | TGTGCTAGCAGCTCGGGGGTAGCGGGAGGAACGGAGACCCAGTACTTC | TRBJ2-5 | TRBD2 | NA | TRBV7-7
CASSRPPFRTSNTGELFF | TGTGCCAGCTCACGACCTCCCTTTAGAACAAGTAACACCGGGGAGCTGTTTTTT | TRBJ2-2 | NA | NA | TRBV18
CASSLEALEGKLFF | TGTGCCAGCAGCTTGGAGGCATTAGAGGGAAAGCTGTTTTTT | TRBJ2-2 | NA | medium-sized | TRBV5-6
CAWKSLLPYEQYF | TGTGCTTGGAAGTCTCTTTTACCTTACGAGCAGTACTTC | TRBJ2-7 | NA | NA | TRBV6-6
CASSPQPSPTGELFF | TGTGCCAGCAGCCCTCAACCTAGCCCCACCGGGGAGCTGTTTTTT | TRBJ2-2 | NA | NA | TRBV7-3
CAWSGSRAGYGEEQYF | TGTGCCTGGAGTGGGAGTCGGGCGGGATACGGGGAGGAGCAGTACTTC | TRBJ2-7 | NA | NA | TRBV30